The 20 T cell receptor beta chains given below trace back to one sample, sequenced in a study of CD8 T cells in ankylosing spondylitis. Whole-study findings and limits: Characteristic of ankylosing spondylitis blood, it appeared, was a TCR beta motif comprising about eight highly homologous variants.

TCRdb fed the 5' RACE reads into MiXCR, producing one record per CDR3 protein. The sample carries about 220,000 distinct CDR3 sequences, about 7% recorded once. These receptors have no identified antigens. The sequenced sample was blood, either unsorted or a sorted T cell fraction (not recorded which). The source of these receptors is a male donor with ankylosing spondylitis.

This clonotype has at least ten counts. The chain has TRBV7-2 and TRBJ2-5; D not certain. Germline CDR1 SGHTA, CDR2 FQGNSA. CDR3 length equals 15 residues. V was trimmed by 1 base and J by 2 bases, leaving 11 bases between them. DNA for the CDR3: TGTGCCAGCAGCTTAGGATATCGGATACAAGAGACCCAGTACTTC. This translates into CASSLGYRIQETQYF.

The chain has TRBV7-6 and TRBJ1-6, with D maybe TRBD1 (5 bases). In germline, CDR1 is SGHVS, CDR2 FNYEAQ. Deletions cut 3 bases from V and 3 bases from J, with 9 bases between. This CDR3 is 15 amino acids long. This CDR3 is CASSFQGNYNSPLHF. The CDR3 DNA reads TGTGCCAGCAGCTTTCAGGGAAACTATAATTCACCCCTCCACTTT.

This clonotype was picked up many times. V and J are TRBV2 and TRBJ1-5; unclear D gene. CDR1 is SNHLY and CDR2 is FYNNEI in the germline V gene. The CDR3 length is 14 residues. The V end was cut by 7 bases, the J end by 2 bases, with 12 bases between. CDR3 bases: TGTGCCAGCACCGAGGGTTGGGGCAATCAGCCCCAGCATTTT. Translation: CASTEGWGNQPQHF.

The chain combines TRBV27 with TRBJ2-7; no definite D call. From germline, CDR1 is MNHEY and CDR2 SMNVEV (reference sequence). Trimming took 8 bases from V and 4 from J, leaving 6 bases between them. CDR3 length: 10 amino acids. The CDR3 loop is CASGKYEQYF. CDR3 bases: TGTGCCAGCGGGAAATACGAGCAGTACTTC.

V usage is TRBV11-1 and J usage is TRBJ2-1, with 13 nucleotides matching TRBD2. Germline loops: CDR1 SGHAT, CDR2 FQDESV (reference sequence). This CDR3 is 18 amino acids long. V was pared by 0 bases and J by 4 bases, with 6 bases of the junction left unmatched. The DNA for the CDR3 is TGTGCCAGCAGCTTAGCCCTACTAGCGGGGGGGCCTTACAATGAGCAGTTCTTC. It encodes CASSLALLAGGPYNEQFF.

In this sample, this clonotype turned up many times. This rearrangement joins TRBV9 to TRBJ2-7, with a tentative D call TRBD2 (5 bases). Germline CDR1 is SGDLS and CDR2 is YYNGEE. V was cut by 0 bases and J by 4 bases, with 11 bases left in between. This CDR3 contains 14 residues. CDR3 DNA sequence: TGTGCCAGCAGCGTAGAGGATAGCGTATACGAGCAGTACTTC. Translation: CASSVEDSVYEQYF.

This clonotype was seen ten or more times. V is TRBV9 and J is TRBJ2-1, with D possibly TRBD1 on 6 matching bases. CDR1 SGDLS and CDR2 YYNGEE come from the germline V gene. Trimming took 4 bases from V and 5 from J, leaving 19 bases between them. The length of the CDR3 is 16 residues. DNA for the CDR3: TGTGCCAGCAGCTCCATCGGGACATCGGCCGACAATGAGCAGTTCTTC. It specifies CASSSIGTSADNEQFF.

This clonotype was picked up many times. The gene calls are TRBV9 and TRBJ1-2; weak D call: TRBD1 (5 bases). V lost 0 bases and J lost 2, with 11 bases in between. This CDR3 comprises 15 residues. The germline CDR1 and CDR2 sequences are SGDLS and YYNGEE. In DNA form, the CDR3 reads TGTGCCAGCAGCGTAGACGGGGGGGAAAACTATGGCTACACCTTC. It codes for CASSVDGGENYGYTF.

The sample holds many counts of this clonotype. This rearrangement joins TRBV7-2 to TRBJ2-1; D perhaps matches TRBD2 (6 bases). This CDR3 has 16 amino acids. V dropped 7 bases and J dropped 4 bases, with 20 bases sitting between them. Germline V gene data show CDR1 as SGHTA and CDR2 as FQGNSA. The CDR3 nucleotides are TGTGCCAGCACCATAAGGGAGGACCCCCCTTACAATGAGCAGTTCTTC. This encodes CASTIREDPPYNEQFF. The variable domain in full, with the rest retrieved from reference TRBV7-2 and TRBJ2-1, is GAGVSQSPSNKVTEKGKDVELRCDPISGHTALYWYRQSLGQGLEFLIYFQGNSAPDKSGLPSDRFSAERTGGSVSTLTIQRTQQEDSAVYLCASTIREDPPYNEQFFGPGTRLTVL.

This clonotype was recorded at least ten times. A junction boundary mismatches the germline segment, possibly from a read error. This rearrangement joins TRBV4-2 to TRBJ2-5; no firm D call. From germline, CDR1 is LGHNA and CDR2 YNFKEQ. The CDR3 runs 14 residues. The CDR3 sequence: CASSQDEAQGTQYF. CDR3 DNA sequence: TGTGCCAGCAGCCAAGATGAGGCTCAAGGGACCCAGTACTTC.

This clonotype occurred many times. The genes are TRBV9 and TRBJ1-1; D is perhaps TRBD1 (6 bases). The CDR3 covers 13 residues. Germline V gene data show CDR1 as SGDLS and CDR2 as YYNGEE. The V end lost 4 bases, the J end lost 3 bases, and 10 bases lay between the germline ends. The CDR3 DNA follows: TGTGCCAGCAGCTTCGGGACACACACTGAAGCTTTCTTT. As protein: CASSFGTHTEAFF.

This clonotype was detected ten times or more. This chain uses TRBV18 with TRBJ2-4; a weak D match, TRBD2 (5 bases). Germline CDR1 reads KGHSH; CDR2 reads LQKENI. This CDR3 region has 17 residues. With 0 bases removed from V and 5 bases from J, the gap between germline ends came to 17 bases. The CDR3 DNA reads as TGTGCCAGCTCACCACCGAGGGTGGGTACGTACGAAAACATTCAGTACTTC. Its translation: CASSPPRVGTYENIQYF.

There are many counts of this clonotype. This chain connects TRBV6-2 or TRBV6-3 to TRBJ2-7; 8 nucleotides line up with TRBD2. V gave up 0 bases and J gave up 0 bases; unmatched junction bases: 4. The germline gives CDR1 MNHEY, CDR2 SVGEGT. This CDR3 has 16 residues. CDR3: CASSYSMSGSSYEQYF. DNA of the CDR3: TGTGCCAGCAGTTACTCCATGAGCGGGAGCTCCTACGAGCAGTACTTC.

This chain joins TRBV7-3 and TRBJ2-1; weak D call: TRBD2 (7 bases). CDR1 and CDR2 (germline): SGHTA, FQGTGA. The germline V and J ends were trimmed by 6 bases and 10 bases, with 22 bases remaining between them. The CDR3 totals 15 residues. CDR3: CASRVGGGPREEQFF. CDR3 in DNA: TGTGCCAGCAGAGTTGGCGGGGGCCCGAGGGAGGAGCAGTTCTTC.

This clonotype has a count of ten or more. The chain links TRBV12-3 or TRBV12-4 to TRBJ2-7; TRBD2 aligns across 14 bases. This CDR3 region has 15 residues. J lost 3 bases, V lost 6 bases, and 4 bases had no gene match. In DNA, the CDR3 is TGTGCCAGCAGCCACGGACTAGCGGGAGGCTACGAGCAGTACTTC. The encoded protein is CASSHGLAGGYEQYF.

This clonotype was counted ten times or more. This chain connects TRBV29-1 to TRBJ2-7; D is perhaps TRBD1 (6 bases). The germline V gene has CDR1 SQVTM and CDR2 ANQGSEA. V lost 0 bases, J lost 0 bases, and 18 bases lay in between. CDR3 length equals 17 residues. In DNA, the CDR3 is TGCAGCGTTGAAGAAGGTTACGCACAGGGCAGCTCCTACGAGCAGTACTTC. Encoded protein: CSVEEGYAQGSSYEQYF.

The chain links TRBV28 to TRBJ1-2, with 7 bases lining up with TRBD1. Germline V gene data show CDR1 as MDHEN and CDR2 as SYDVKM. This CDR3 is 16 amino acids long. V was pared by 8 bases and J by 5 bases, with 17 bases of the junction left unmatched. The CDR3 DNA reads as TGTGCCAGCGAGGGGGCCCAGGAGGCGTGGGGTTATGGCTACACCTTC. Amino acid sequence: CASEGAQEAWGYGYTF.

Ten or more counts support this clonotype. This sequence joins TRBV29-1 and TRBJ2-1; 10 positions match TRBD1. With V trimmed by 1 base and J by 5 bases, 5 bases remained unmatched. The germline V gene has CDR1 SQVTM and CDR2 ANQGSEA. The CDR3 runs to 15 residues. The CDR3 region is CSVEAGTGVHNEQFF. The DNA for the CDR3 is TGCAGCGTTGAAGCTGGGACAGGGGTCCACAATGAGCAGTTCTTC.

This clonotype appeared once. This sequence joins TRBV19 and TRBJ2-1; no firm D call. The CDR3 totals 11 residues. Trimming stripped 7 bases from V and 5 bases from J, with 6 bases between. The germline CDR1 and CDR2 sequences are LNHDA and SQIVND (reference sequence). CDR3 sequence: CASNVNNEQFF. The CDR3 nucleotides read TGTGCCAGTAACGTGAACAATGAGCAGTTCTTC.

This clonotype showed up many times. The V call is TRBV27, the J call TRBJ2-2; D unresolved. Germline V gene data show CDR1 as MNHEY and CDR2 as SMNVEV (reference sequence). V was shortened by 6 bases and J by 6 bases, with 5 bases between the two germline ends. The CDR3 consists of 11 residues. CDR3 in amino acids: CASSLSGELFF. As DNA, the CDR3 is TGTGCCAGCAGCTTGTCCGGGGAGCTGTTTTTT.